This note documents a single T cell receptor beta chain sequence. As yet, its antigen is unknown. The data were taken from a study of response to subunit inactivated influenza vaccine. Study-wide points: The authors offered the suggestion that each seasonal influenza vaccination recruits few new T cells.

V was pared by 1 base and J by 5 bases, with 2 bases of the junction left unmatched. Looked up from germline, CDR1 is DFQATT and CDR2 is SNEGSKA (reference sequence). The CDR3 runs 13 residues. TCRdb re-derived calls from the RT-PCR reads in MiXCR, one entry per CDR3 protein. The table includes hundreds of thousands of distinct CDR3 sequences, around a sixth detected once. The material was PBMCs from blood, obtained 5 days after vaccination. V gene TRBV20-1 combines with J gene TRBJ2-1; 7 positions agree with TRBD2. The TCR sequence derives from a man aged 50 to 59 who received an inactivated influenza vaccine. The CDR3 protein is CSARGLADNEQFF. Written as DNA, the CDR3 is TGCAGTGCTAGAGGACTAGCAGACAATGAGCAGTTCTTC.